One TCR beta chain is described in this entry. The antigen is undetermined. This sample is drawn from a study of T-cell memory formation after mild COVID-19. Trimming pared 7 bases from V and 8 bases from J, leaving 13 bases between. The germline V gene encodes CDR1 SGDLS and CDR2 YYNGEE. The CDR3 has 12 amino acids. TCRdb re-derived calls from the 5' RACE reads in MiXCR, one entry per CDR3 protein. This sample yields under 400,000 distinct CDR3 sequences, of which 25% to 30% are seen a single time; less than 15% belongs to the top ten. Study observations and caveats: What remained unconfirmed was the SARS-CoV-2 specificity of second-wave clones peaking on day 37. Some responding clones appeared in pre-infection memory, suggesting cross-reactive memory joined.

The TCR was taken from an adult woman who had mild COVID-19 (a few samples of this study predate the infection). Cell type and time point are not known. Material: PBMCs or a T cell subset sorted from them (not recorded which). The V gene is TRBV9, the J gene TRBJ2-1; tentative D call: TRBD1 (5 bases). The DNA of the CDR3 is TGTGCCAGCGGGAAGGGGTATGATGAGCAGTTCTTC. It encodes CASGKGYDEQFF.